This entry concerns a single T cell receptor (beta chain). The data were obtained in a study of T cell responses to AZD1222 COVID-19 vaccine. Germline-derived CDR1 and CDR2 are MNHEY and SVGEGT. The trim removed 6 bases at V and 5 bases at J, leaving 7 bases unmatched. This CDR3 spans 13 amino acids. Repertoires were generated with immunoSEQ multiplex PCR, while TCRdb's copy carries only in-frame clones and drops some. The sample comprises 160,000 or so clones, about nine tenths of which are singletons, and 5.5% rests with the top ten. The chain links TRBV6-2 or TRBV6-3 to TRBJ2-7, with 7 bases aligning to TRBD2. The origin of this receptor is an adult in good health. The starting material was peripheral blood, obtained on day 0 of AZD1222 vaccination. The CDR3 DNA follows: TGTGCCAGCAGCTCAACTAGCGAAGACGAGCAGTACTTC. As protein: CASSSTSEDEQYF.